This T cell receptor (beta chain) originates from a study of technical replicates of blood from a handful of donors. Trimming cost V 4 bases and J 2 bases; bases outside gene matches: 4. This CDR3 is built from 16 residues. The germline V gene has CDR1 LNHDA and CDR2 SQIVND (reference sequence). Profiled with immunoSEQ multiplex PCR; TCRdb holds only in-frame clones, not every one. The repertoire holds more than 90,000 clones, 95% to 96% seen once, with approximately 0.21% in the top ten. Sequenced sample: T cells isolated from PBMCs. The source of this sequence is a human donor in good health. The chain employs TRBV19 and TRBJ2-1; 11 nucleotides agree with TRBD1. For the CDR3, the DNA is TGTGCCAGTAGTACCGGGACAGGGGGTCCCTACAATGAGCAGTTCTTC. Its protein product is CASSTGTGGPYNEQFF. The entire variable domain, with the rest obtained from reference TRBV19 and TRBJ2-1, is as follows: DGGITQSPKYLFRKEGQNVTLSCEQNLNHDAMYWYRQDPGQGLRLIYYSQIVNDFQKGDIAEGYSVSREKKESFPLTVTSAQKNPTAFYLCASSTGTGGPYNEQFFGPGTRLTVL.